These T cell receptor beta chains were read from a single sample in a study of molecular identifiers for immune sequencing clone quantification. TCRdb called the PCR reads again in MiXCR, with one record for every CDR3 protein. The sample records approximately 63,000 distinct CDR3 sequences, around 19% being singletons. Sequencing was done on a sample of naive CD8+ T cells from blood, with Jurkat cell RNA spiked in. The receptors here all came from a human donor in good health. Some libraries in this study had Jurkat cell RNA spiked in. CDR3s include the opening cysteine and the closing phenylalanine or tryptophan. Each record gives: V gene, J gene, CDR3 protein.

TRBV20-1	TRBJ2-3	CSARDRDSTRADTQYF
TRBV12-3/TRBV12-4	TRBJ2-2	CASSFTEYYTGELFF
TRBV7-2	TRBJ2-1	CASSPGLGAQNLQFF
TRBV14	TRBJ2-7	CASSRAPRQGADEQYF
TRBV10-3	TRBJ2-6	CAIRGLLSANVLTF
TRBV7-9	TRBJ2-1	CASIAQLANSVSYNEQFF
TRBV4-1	TRBJ1-5	CASSQVTGAEKHF
TRBV4-1	TRBJ1-1	CASSQGTVASTEAFF
TRBV28	TRBJ2-6	CASSQGTGPPGANVLTF
TRBV20-1	TRBJ1-1	CSARLTGAAEAFF
TRBV7-2	TRBJ2-7	CASSLHGSGERYEQYF
TRBV20-1	TRBJ2-1	CSARVPSPTSGSAEQFF
TRBV3-1	TRBJ1-1	CASSQTGQFQGAFF
TRBV4-2	TRBJ2-5	CASSQIILEETQYF
TRBV9	TRBJ2-7	CASSAGPSGISRTYEQYF
TRBV4-3	TRBJ2-2	CASPQYRGIFDTGELFF
TRBV24-1	TRBJ2-3	CATSDQAGGPPDTQYF
TRBV27	TRBJ1-5	CASSQKGVSQPQHF
TRBV28	TRBJ2-7	CAIPGTKNSYEQYF
TRBV7-2	TRBJ2-5	CASSLWGPETQYF
TRBV18	TRBJ2-7	CASSPPTGGWYEQYF
TRBV27	TRBJ2-2	CASRINTGELFF
TRBV11-2	TRBJ2-7	CASSPPGGASGKYEQYF
TRBV4-3	TRBJ1-2	CASSQKIAGDGYTF
TRBV25-1	TRBJ2-7	CASTPGSGVEQYF
TRBV20-1	TRBJ1-4	CSARVFGTNEKLFF
TRBV7-9	TRBJ2-7	CASSGTGRQAYEQYF